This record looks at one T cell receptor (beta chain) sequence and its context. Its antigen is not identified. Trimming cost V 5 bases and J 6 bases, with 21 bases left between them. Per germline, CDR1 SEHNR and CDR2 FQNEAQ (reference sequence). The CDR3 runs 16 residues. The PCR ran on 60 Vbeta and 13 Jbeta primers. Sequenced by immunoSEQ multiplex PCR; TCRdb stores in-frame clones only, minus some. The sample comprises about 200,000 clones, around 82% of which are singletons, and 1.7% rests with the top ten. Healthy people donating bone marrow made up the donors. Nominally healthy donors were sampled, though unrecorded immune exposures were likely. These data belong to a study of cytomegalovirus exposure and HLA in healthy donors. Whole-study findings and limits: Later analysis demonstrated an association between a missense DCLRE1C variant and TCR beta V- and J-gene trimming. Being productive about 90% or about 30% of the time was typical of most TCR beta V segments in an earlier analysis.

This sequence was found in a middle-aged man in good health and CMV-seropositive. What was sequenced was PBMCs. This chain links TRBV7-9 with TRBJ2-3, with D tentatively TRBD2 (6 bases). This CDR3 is CASSPKWGDSIDTQYF. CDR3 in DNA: TGTGCCAGCAGCCCCAAATGGGGGGATAGCATCGATACGCAGTATTTT.